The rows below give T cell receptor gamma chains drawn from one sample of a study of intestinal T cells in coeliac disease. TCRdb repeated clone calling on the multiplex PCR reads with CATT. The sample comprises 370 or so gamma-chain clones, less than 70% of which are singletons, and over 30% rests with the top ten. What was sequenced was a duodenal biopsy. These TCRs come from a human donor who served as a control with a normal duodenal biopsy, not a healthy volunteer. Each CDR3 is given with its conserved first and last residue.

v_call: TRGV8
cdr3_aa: CATWDKEIYYKKLF

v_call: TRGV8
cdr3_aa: CAPGIRKFIIKKLF

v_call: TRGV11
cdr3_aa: CACWIEGPTWRYYYKKLF

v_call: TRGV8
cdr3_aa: CATWDKTPLGWFKIF

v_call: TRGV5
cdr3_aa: CATGLEKLF

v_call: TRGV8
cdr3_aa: CATWDRQGDWIKTF

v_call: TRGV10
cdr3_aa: CAAFPAPWFKIF

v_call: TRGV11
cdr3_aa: CACWIRAQSWRCYYKKLF

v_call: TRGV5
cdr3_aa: CAYLGLEKLF

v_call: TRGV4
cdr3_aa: CATWDGEGGYYKKLF

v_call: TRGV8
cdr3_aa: CATWDHEGNKKLF

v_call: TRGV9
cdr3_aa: CALWDPQRKLF

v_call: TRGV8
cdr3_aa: CATWVLCCPNYYKKLF

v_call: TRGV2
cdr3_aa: CATWDGWATGWFKIF